Following are 32 T cell receptor beta chains from one sample sequenced in a study of blood T cell repertoires in COVID-19. TCRdb keeps only in-frame clones here, not all; method: immunoSEQ multiplex PCR. Seen here are more than 200,000 clones, 75% to 90% observed once, and the top ten hold under 4.5%. Sequencing was done on a sample of PBMCs or T cells enriched from blood (not recorded which). The receptors were gathered from a woman in her twenties or thirties who had been exposed to COVID-19.

This chain connects TRBV6-6 to TRBJ2-2; 10 bases match TRBD1. With 6 bases clipped from V and 0 bases from J, the junction kept 16 bases outside the gene matches. The CDR3 consists of 20 residues. Germline V lookup: CDR1 MNHNY, CDR2 SVGAGI (reference sequence). CDR3 residues: CASSRTGGLAEITNTGELFF. The CDR3 DNA is TGTGCCAGCAGCAGGACAGGGGGGCTAGCGGAGATTACGAACACCGGGGAGCTGTTTTTT.

The chain uses TRBV7-9 and TRBJ2-2; D is perhaps TRBD1 (6 bases). The V end was cut by 5 bases, the J end by 4 bases, with 17 bases between. The V gene's germline CDR1 is SEHNR and CDR2 FQNEAQ (reference sequence). This CDR3 comprises 16 residues. DNA for the CDR3: TGTGCCAGCAGCCCAGCCCACAGGGAGATCACCGGGGAGCTGTTTTTT. This translates into CASSPAHREITGELFF.

About this clone itself: Given the absence of the conserved phenylalanine or tryptophan at the CDR3 end, a read error is likely. The CDR3 region is CASSIERGGEAFL. CDR3 in DNA: TGTGCCAGCAGTATAGAAAGGGGAGGCGAAGCTTTCCTT. This sequence joins TRBV6-4 and TRBJ1-1; D is perhaps TRBD1 (5 bases). Looked up from germline, CDR1 is MRHNA and CDR2 is SNTAGT. The V end lost 5 bases, the J end lost 8 bases, and 15 bases lay between the germline ends. The CDR3 totals 13 residues.

This rearrangement joins TRBV3-1 (or the pseudogene TRBV3-2) to TRBJ2-7; D may be TRBD2 (5 bases). The CDR3 consists of 13 residues. Germline assignment: CDR1 LGHDT and CDR2 YNNKEL (reference sequence). V was clipped by 2 bases and J by 3 bases, with 8 bases between them. This CDR3 is CASSQTGSYEQYF. The CDR3 coding sequence is TGTGCCAGCAGCCAAACGGGAAGCTACGAGCAGTACTTC.

This chain joins TRBV30 and TRBJ2-7; 8 positions agree with TRBD1. The CDR3 has 13 amino acids. Per the germline V gene, CDR1 is GTSNPN and CDR2 is SVGIG (reference sequence). Losses at the gene ends were 4 bases for V and 2 bases for J; bases not matched to a gene: 4. The CDR3 nucleotides are TGTGCCTGGACAGGACAGGGACCCTACGAGCAGTACTTC. The encoded protein is CAWTGQGPYEQYF.

The V call is TRBV3-1 (or the pseudogene TRBV3-2), the J call TRBJ2-5; TRBD2 matches 8 bases. The CDR3 extends over 13 amino acids. V lost 2 bases to trimming and J lost 13 bases; unmatched junction nucleotides: 9. Germline V gene sequence: CDR1 LGHDT, CDR2 YNNKEL (reference sequence). The CDR3 sequence is CASSQQGGAGGYF. The DNA of the CDR3 is TGTGCCAGCAGCCAACAAGGTGGTGCGGGAGGGTACTTC.

The chain has TRBV9 and TRBJ2-1; 8 nucleotides align to TRBD2. There are 14 residues in the CDR3. V lost 1 base, J lost 10 bases, and 7 bases stayed unmatched. The germline V gene has CDR1 SGDLS and CDR2 YYNGEE. This chain's CDR3 is CASSVTSGSPEQFF. As DNA, the CDR3 is TGTGCCAGCAGCGTAACTAGCGGATCGCCGGAGCAGTTCTTC.

The V call is TRBV11-2, the J call TRBJ2-7; TRBD2 aligns across 11 bases. Trimming removed 4 bases from V and 2 bases from J; junction bases left unmatched: 16. Germline V gives CDR1 SGHAT, CDR2 FQNNGV. The CDR3 spans 19 residues. The CDR3 protein is CASSSSPGIAGGPAYEQYF. Written as DNA, the CDR3 is TGTGCCAGCAGCTCCAGCCCCGGAATAGCGGGAGGGCCCGCCTACGAGCAGTACTTC.

This clone appeared a single time. The J gene is TRBJ2-7, the V gene TRBV5-5; 9 bases align to TRBD1. Per germline, CDR1 SGHKS and CDR2 YYEKEE (reference sequence). With 2 bases clipped from V and 6 bases from J, the junction kept 6 bases outside the gene matches. There are 14 residues in the CDR3. CDR3 in amino acids: CASSFGTGRIEQYF. CDR3 DNA sequence: TGTGCCAGCAGCTTCGGGACAGGGCGGATCGAGCAGTACTTC.

V and J are TRBV5-5 and TRBJ2-3; tentative D call: TRBD1 (5 bases). This CDR3 comprises 16 residues. Germline values: CDR1 SGHKS, CDR2 YYEKEE (reference sequence). Trimming took 0 bases from V and 3 from J, leaving 14 bases between them. CDR3 in amino acids: CASSLDAGPGTDTQYF. The CDR3 bases are TGTGCCAGCAGCTTGGATGCAGGGCCCGGGACAGATACGCAGTATTTT.

This chain links TRBV6-6 with TRBJ2-2; perhaps TRBD1 as D (6 bases). The CDR3 runs 16 residues. The germline V gene has CDR1 MNHNY and CDR2 SVGAGI (reference sequence). Trimming stripped 5 bases from V and 2 bases from J, with 15 bases between. This CDR3 is CASSVTGELNTGELFF. The CDR3 bases are TGTGCCAGCAGTGTGACAGGAGAATTAAACACCGGGGAGCTGTTTTTT.

This chain joins TRBV12-3 or TRBV12-4 and TRBJ2-5, with D unclear. V shed 2 bases and J shed 5 bases, with 3 bases lying between them. The length of the CDR3 is 11 residues. The CDR3 here is CASSLSETQYF. In DNA, the CDR3 is TGTGCCAGCAGTTTATCGGAGACCCAGTACTTC.

The CDR3 sequence: CASSQGTGNSPLHF. CDR3 bases: TGTGCCAGCAGCCAAGGGACAGGGAATTCACCCCTCCACTTT. The J gene is TRBJ1-6, the V gene TRBV4-2, with 8 bases identical to TRBD1. The CDR3 has 14 amino acids. Germline V CDR1 and CDR2: LGHNA, YNFKEQ. Trimming took 1 base from V and 7 from J; bases not matched to a gene: 0.

The rearrangement uses TRBV3-1 (or the pseudogene TRBV3-2) and TRBJ2-7, with D perhaps matching TRBD1 (5 bases). There are 16 residues in the CDR3. The V end was cut by 0 bases, the J end by 3 bases, with 15 bases between. Germline V gives CDR1 LGHDT, CDR2 YNNKEL (reference sequence). Here the CDR3 reads CASSQDRARTIYEQYF. The CDR3, as DNA: TGTGCCAGCAGCCAAGACAGGGCACGGACCATCTACGAGCAGTACTTC.

This clone was seen a handful of times. The V call is TRBV14, the J call TRBJ2-7; weak D call: TRBD1 (6 bases). Germline-derived CDR1 and CDR2 are SGHDN and FVKESK. The CDR3 runs 15 residues. The V end lost 2 bases, the J end lost 3 bases, and 14 bases lay between the germline ends. The CDR3 nucleotides are TGTGCCAGCAGCCAACGACCGGGACACAACTACGAGCAGTACTTC. Translating it yields CASSQRPGHNYEQYF.

The V gene is TRBV6-5, the J gene TRBJ1-2; TRBD1 aligns across 7 bases. CDR3 length: 15 residues. Germline V CDR1 and CDR2: MNHEY, SVGAGI. J was trimmed by 7 bases and V by 6 bases; bases with no gene match: 14. CDR3 protein: CASSRDSRVGAGYTF. As DNA, the CDR3 is TGTGCCAGCAGCCGGGACAGTAGAGTGGGGGCTGGCTACACCTTC.

The gene calls are TRBV13 and TRBJ2-7; the match to TRBD1 covers 8 bases. J gave up 5 bases and V 7 bases, and 7 bases lay outside the gene matches. Germline V gives CDR1 PRHDT, CDR2 FYEKMQ (reference sequence). There are 13 residues in the CDR3. DNA of the CDR3: TGTGCCAGCAAAGGACAGGGAGTAAACGAGCAGTACTTC. Encoded protein: CASKGQGVNEQYF.

CDR3 loop: CASSSTRGRRTEAFF. The CDR3 DNA is TGTGCCAGCAGCTCAACCAGGGGGAGAAGAACTGAAGCTTTCTTT. The J gene is TRBJ1-1, the V gene TRBV7-9; the match to TRBD1 covers 7 bases. The CDR3 is 15 amino acids. Germline lookup yields CDR1 SEHNR and CDR2 FQNEAQ (reference sequence). V dropped 4 bases and J dropped 5; count of bases not matched to a gene: 10.

V usage is TRBV18 and J usage is TRBJ2-7, with 7 bases matching TRBD1. The CDR3 sequence is 13 residues long. Germline CDR1 is KGHSH and CDR2 is LQKENI. The ends lost 1 base at V and 3 bases at J; junction bases unmatched: 0. The CDR3 reads CASSPRDSYEQYF. CDR3 bases: TGTGCCAGCTCACCACGGGACAGCTACGAGCAGTACTTC.

The chain is built from TRBV10-3 and TRBJ1-3, with D hard to call. The CDR3 is 14 amino acids. Per the germline V gene, CDR1 is ENHRY and CDR2 is SYGVKD. V lost 3 bases and J lost 0, with 6 bases in between. The CDR3 loop reads CAISEQLSGNTIYF. CDR3 DNA sequence: TGTGCCATCAGTGAACAGCTCTCTGGAAACACCATATATTTT.

The rearrangement joins TRBV19 to TRBJ2-1; 11 bases fit TRBD2. Germline V CDR1 and CDR2: LNHDA, SQIVND (reference sequence). With V trimmed by 7 bases and J by 5 bases, 7 bases remained unmatched. The CDR3 contains 15 residues. Here the CDR3 DNA reads TGTGCCAGTATTAAGACTAGCGGGACCAACAATGAGCAGTTCTTC. This sequence encodes CASIKTSGTNNEQFF.

This chain uses TRBV30 with TRBJ1-5; 9 nucleotides line up with TRBD1. The CDR3 is 16 amino acids. Germline V CDR1 and CDR2: GTSNPN, SVGIG (reference sequence). Trimming took 2 bases from V and 4 from J; bases not matched to a gene: 9. The CDR3 coding sequence is TGTGCCTGGAGTAAACCCGGGACAGGGCTAAATCAGCCCCAGCATTTT. Protein: CAWSKPGTGLNQPQHF.

The chain is built from TRBV9 and TRBJ1-5; D possibly corresponds to TRBD1 (6 bases). Germline V lookup: CDR1 SGDLS, CDR2 YYNGEE. The V gene lost 3 bases and the J gene lost 6 bases, with 22 bases spanning the gap. The CDR3 extends over 17 amino acids. The CDR3, as DNA: TGTGCCAGCAGCGGTAGTGGGAGGGGGAAGTGCGGTCAGCCCCAGCATTTT. It specifies CASSGSGRGKCGQPQHF.

The chain combines TRBV3-1 (or the pseudogene TRBV3-2) with TRBJ2-2; 16 bases agree with TRBD2. The CDR3 extends over 18 amino acids. Per the germline V gene, CDR1 is LGHDT and CDR2 is YNNKEL (reference sequence). The V segment lost 4 bases and the J segment 4 bases; nucleotides outside the gene matches: 6. The CDR3 nucleotides read TGTGCCAGCAGCCCAGGGACTAGCGGGAGGGCCATCACCGGGGAGCTGTTTTTT. Amino acid sequence: CASSPGTSGRAITGELFF.

The chain combines TRBV5-5 with TRBJ2-7; D perhaps matches TRBD1 (6 bases). Looked up from germline, CDR1 is SGHKS and CDR2 is YYEKEE (reference sequence). V was shortened by 1 base and J by 6 bases, with 17 bases between the two germline ends. This CDR3 is 15 amino acids long. CDR3 in amino acids: CASSLLGHSSGEQYF. CDR3 DNA: TGTGCCAGCAGCTTGTTGGGACACTCATCGGGCGAGCAGTACTTC.

CDR3 sequence reads: CASSLLLAGDRDTQYF. As DNA, the CDR3 is TGTGCCAGCAGCCTATTACTAGCGGGAGACAGAGATACGCAGTATTTT. The chain employs TRBV7-9 and TRBJ2-3, with TRBD2 matching over 11 bases. The V gene's germline CDR1 is SEHNR and CDR2 FQNEAQ (reference sequence). The length of the CDR3 is 16 residues. The J segment lost 5 bases and the V segment lost 5 bases, leaving 9 bases of the junction unmatched. The full variable domain, in which reference TRBV7-9 and TRBJ2-3 provide the parts outside the CDR3, is DTGVSQNPRHKITKRGQNVTFRCDPISEHNRLYWYRQTLGQGPEFLTYFQNEAQLEKSRLLSDRFSAERPKGSFSTLEIQRTEQGDSAMYLCASSLLLAGDRDTQYFGPGTRLTVL.

The chain recombines TRBV18 with TRBJ2-7, with D uncertain. The CDR3 covers 13 residues. Trimming cost V 2 bases and J 3 bases, with 8 bases left between them. The germline V gene encodes CDR1 KGHSH and CDR2 LQKENI. In DNA, the CDR3 is TGTGCCAGCTCACCATTGGCAGACTACGAGCAGTACTTC. This sequence encodes CASSPLADYEQYF.

This CDR3 is CASSPHSGGGYNEQFF. The CDR3 coding sequence is TGTGCCAGCAGCCCTCATAGCGGGGGAGGCTACAATGAGCAGTTCTTC. The chain joins TRBV11-3 to TRBJ2-1, with TRBD2 matching over 9 bases. Per germline, CDR1 SGHNT and CDR2 YENEEA. V shed 5 bases and J 3 bases; nucleotides not matched to a gene: 8. The CDR3 totals 16 residues. The full variable domain, its missing parts supplied by reference TRBV11-3 and TRBJ2-1, is EAGVVQSPRYKIIEKKQPVAFWCNPISGHNTLYWYLQNLGQGPELLIRYENEEAVDDSQLPKDRFSAERLKGVDSTLKIQPAELGDSAVYLCASSPHSGGGYNEQFFGPGTRLTVL.

V gene TRBV5-3 combines with J gene TRBJ1-2; 7 bases match TRBD1. TRBV5-3 is identified as an open reading frame with a role that is uncertain. V gave up 3 bases and J gave up 8 bases; unmatched junction bases: 22. The CDR3 sequence is 18 residues long. CDR3 sequence (DNA): TGTGCCAGAAGCTATCAAAGACAGGGAGCCGGGGAGGAGGGAGGCTACACCTTC. Its translation: CARSYQRQGAGEEGGYTF.

The genes are TRBV25-1 and TRBJ1-4, with D uncertain. The CDR3 covers 16 residues. In germline, CDR1 is MGHDK, CDR2 SYGVNS. V lost 4 bases to trimming and J lost 3 bases, with 15 bases between them. The chain's CDR3 is CASSVPSGLANEKLFF. The CDR3 DNA sequence: TGTGCCAGCAGTGTCCCGTCCGGGTTAGCTAATGAAAAACTGTTTTTT.

This clone was counted a single time. This rearrangement joins TRBV5-1 to TRBJ2-7, with TRBD2 identical over 10 bases. V gave up 3 bases and J gave up 1 base; unmatched junction bases: 4. Per germline, CDR1 SGHRS and CDR2 YFSETQ. This CDR3 has 15 residues. CDR3 region: CASSSGTSVSYEQYF. As DNA, the CDR3 is TGCGCCAGCAGCTCTGGGACTAGCGTTTCCTACGAGCAGTACTTC.

V and J are TRBV6-5 and TRBJ2-2; weak D call: TRBD1 (5 bases). Looked up from germline, CDR1 is MNHEY and CDR2 is SVGAGI. The CDR3 is 15 residues long. The germline V and J ends were trimmed by 5 bases and 3 bases, with 13 bases remaining between them. The CDR3 reads CASSRGTQHTGELFF. Written as DNA, the CDR3 is TGTGCCAGCAGTAGGGGTACTCAACACACCGGGGAGCTGTTTTTT.